A single sample gave rise to the 17 T cell receptor beta chains below, sequenced in a study of CD8+CD57+ T cells in acquired aplastic anemia. All sequencing subjects had displayed CD8+CD57+ cell expansion on flow cytometry. TCR beta VDJ combinations and CDR3 sequences were profiled from genomic DNA. Each CDR3 protein gets one entry after TCRdb re-called the reads with MiXCR. The sample holds under 250,000 distinct CDR3 sequences, about 44% seen once. Sequenced sample: sorted CD4+, CD8+, or CD8+CD57+ T cells (not recorded which) from PBMCs. Receptors originate from a human donor with aplastic anemia.

This clonotype was recorded many times. The V gene is TRBV20-1, the J gene TRBJ1-3; D is unclear. This CDR3 spans 16 amino acids. Trimming stripped 0 bases from V and 0 bases from J, with 12 bases between. Germline CDR1 is DFQATT and CDR2 is SNEGSKA (reference sequence). The CDR3: CSAREWQRTSGNTIYF. CDR3 nucleotides: TGCAGTGCTAGAGAATGGCAGCGAACCTCTGGAAACACCATATATTTT.

The V gene is TRBV9, the J gene TRBJ2-1; 13 bases match TRBD2. V trimming: 3 bases; J trimming: 9 bases; junction bases outside the gene matches: 9. The germline gives CDR1 SGDLS, CDR2 YYNGEE. The CDR3 is 16 amino acids. The CDR3 region has the DNA TGTGCCAGCAGCGGCCGGACTAGCGGGAGTCTTCCTGAGCAGTTCTTC. This encodes CASSGRTSGSLPEQFF.

This clonotype showed up many times. The chain has TRBV19 and TRBJ2-7; D may be TRBD1 or TRBD2 (5 bases each). The CDR3 totals 16 residues. V lost 5 bases, J lost 2 bases, and 19 bases lay in between. CDR1 LNHDA and CDR2 SQIVND come from the germline V gene (reference sequence). Written as DNA, the CDR3 is TGTGCCAGTAGTCCCCGCGGGTACAGGATGGCCTACGAGCAGTACTTC. It is translated as CASSPRGYRMAYEQYF.

This clonotype was seen ten or more times. V gene TRBV19 combines with J gene TRBJ2-1; D remains ambiguous. Germline-derived CDR1 and CDR2 are LNHDA and SQIVND (reference sequence). The CDR3 loop spans 13 amino acids. Trimming shortened V by 3 bases and J by 2 bases, and 5 bases separated the two germline ends. CDR3 DNA sequence: TGTGCCAGTAGTATCTGGCCCTACAATGAGCAGTTCTTC. The encoded protein is CASSIWPYNEQFF.

V is TRBV6-6 and J is TRBJ1-1; 7 bases are a match to TRBD1. In germline, CDR1 is MNHNY, CDR2 SVGAGI (reference sequence). The CDR3 runs to 19 residues. J gave up 0 bases and V 2 bases, and 15 bases lay outside the gene matches. The CDR3 DNA reads as TGTGCCAGCAGTTACACCACAGGGGTCTATCCTTCAATGAACACTGAAGCTTTCTTT. Encoded protein: CASSYTTGVYPSMNTEAFF.

In its sample, this clonotype was seen a few times. The CDR3, as DNA: TGTGCCACCAGCGCGGGGACAGGGAGGCACCTTAACTATGGCTACACCTTC. Its translation: CATSAGTGRHLNYGYTF. The V call is TRBV15, the J call TRBJ1-2; 9 nucleotides match TRBD1. Germline CDR1 and CDR2: LNHNV and YYDKDF (reference sequence). V shed 5 bases and J 1 base; nucleotides not matched to a gene: 11. The CDR3 is 17 amino acids.

This clonotype showed up many times. The chain employs TRBV5-1 and TRBJ2-1; TRBD1 matches 9 bases. The CDR3 consists of 15 residues. V shed 4 bases and J 4 bases; nucleotides not matched to a gene: 6. Germline-derived CDR1 and CDR2 are SGHRS and YFSETQ. The CDR3 reads CASSAGDRAYNEQFF. CDR3 DNA sequence: TGCGCCAGCAGCGCTGGGGACAGGGCATACAATGAGCAGTTCTTC. Variable domain in full (rest from reference TRBV5-1 and TRBJ2-1): KAGVTQTPRYLIKTRGQQVTLSCSPISGHRSVSWYQQTPGQGLQFLFEYFSETQRNKGNFPGRFSGRQFSNSRSEMNVSTLELGDSALYLCASSAGDRAYNEQFFGPGTRLTVL.

This clonotype was recorded only once. This chain links TRBV12-3 or TRBV12-4 with TRBJ2-7; 9 bases fit TRBD1. This CDR3 is 14 amino acids long. Unmatched junction bases numbered 8, after V lost 7 bases and J lost 4 bases. The CDR3 loop is CASTHRGRRYEQYF. CDR3 bases: TGTGCCAGCACCCACAGGGGGCGTAGATACGAGCAGTACTTC.

This clonotype has at least ten counts. The rearrangement joins TRBV7-6 to TRBJ2-1; possibly TRBD1 for D (5 bases). Germline CDR1 and CDR2: SGHVS and FNYEAQ. V was clipped by 4 bases and J by 7 bases, with 20 bases between them. CDR3 size: 16 residues. The CDR3 nucleotides read TGTGCCAGCAGCTCCCCCCGGCAGGGTGGTTGGAATGAGCAGTTCTTC. Protein: CASSSPRQGGWNEQFF.

This clonotype came up many times. The chain employs TRBV9 and TRBJ1-4; D is possibly TRBD1 (5 bases). The CDR3 is 15 amino acids. Germline V gene data show CDR1 as SGDLS and CDR2 as YYNGEE. Trimming removed 0 bases from V and 5 bases from J, with 11 bases in between. The DNA of the CDR3 is TGTGCCAGCAGCGTAGATGGCAGGGAGAATGAAAAACTGTTTTTT. Its protein product is CASSVDGRENEKLFF.

The chain is built from TRBV29-1 and TRBJ2-7, with 7 bases that match TRBD2. The V segment lost 6 bases and the J segment 7 bases; nucleotides outside the gene matches: 12. This CDR3 region has 13 residues. Germline V gene sequence: CDR1 SQVTM, CDR2 ANQGSEA. Written as DNA, the CDR3 is TGCAGCGTATCCCCCAGCCTCGGGAGGGAGCAGTACTTC. This codes for CSVSPSLGREQYF.

This clonotype has a single count. The chain has TRBV9 and TRBJ2-1; TRBD2 agrees at 7 bases. Looked up from germline, CDR1 is SGDLS and CDR2 is YYNGEE. With V trimmed by 2 bases and J by 15 bases, 17 bases remained unmatched. The CDR3 has 15 residues. The CDR3 spells CASSVGASGPQSPFF. CDR3 sequence (DNA): TGTGCCAGCAGCGTTGGGGCTAGCGGACCCCAAAGTCCGTTCTTC.

This chain links TRBV7-9 with TRBJ1-2; D call uncertain. CDR3 size: 12 residues. Germline loops: CDR1 SEHNR, CDR2 FQNEAQ (reference sequence). The V gene lost 0 bases and the J gene lost 8 bases, with 7 bases spanning the gap. The CDR3 sequence: CASSLANGGYTF. The CDR3 DNA is TGTGCCAGCAGCTTAGCGAACGGAGGCTACACCTTC.

On this clonotype itself: The CDR3 does not close with the conserved phenylalanine or tryptophan, likely indicating a read error. The J gene is TRBJ1-6, the V gene TRBV6-1; 11 nucleotides agree with TRBD1. This CDR3 spans 18 amino acids. J was trimmed by 9 bases and V by 5 bases; bases with no gene match: 15. Germline values: CDR1 MNHNS, CDR2 SASEGT. CDR3 nucleotides: TGTGCCAGCAGTTTATCGAATTGGCCGGGACAGGGGGGTTCACCCCTCCACTCT. It specifies CASSLSNWPGQGGSPLHS.

The chain employs TRBV30 and TRBJ1-1; no clear D gene. V lost 2 bases and J lost 1, with 8 bases in between. The CDR3 runs 13 residues. Germline V gives CDR1 GTSNPN, CDR2 SVGIG (reference sequence). The CDR3 is CAWSSGRNTEAFF. CDR3 nucleotides: TGTGCCTGGAGTTCGGGTCGGAACACTGAAGCTTTCTTT.

This clonotype was recorded at least ten times. The chain is built from TRBV27 and TRBJ2-7; 11 bases fit TRBD1. Germline V lookup: CDR1 MNHEY, CDR2 SMNVEV (reference sequence). The CDR3 totals 15 residues. The J segment lost 4 bases and the V segment lost 5 bases, leaving 7 bases of the junction unmatched. CDR3: CASSPGQGARYEQYF. The CDR3 DNA reads TGTGCCAGCAGTCCCGGACAGGGGGCGCGGTACGAGCAGTACTTC.

This clonotype was counted many times. V is TRBV12-3 or TRBV12-4 and J is TRBJ2-7; the D gene is possibly TRBD2 (5 bases). The V end lost 5 bases, the J end lost 6 bases, and 14 bases lay between the germline ends. This CDR3 has 13 amino acids. Written as DNA, the CDR3 is TGTGCCAGCAGTACCGGGATCCCTGGCGAGCAGTACTTC. Translation: CASSTGIPGEQYF.